The clone carrying this T cell receptor beta chain came up many times. The library attached unique molecular identifiers to individual cDNA molecules. TCRdb recomputed calls from the reads with MiXCR, one row per CDR3 protein. The sample lists about 120,000 distinct CDR3 sequences, 8.5% to 9% seen once, with around 1.5% in the top ten. This record belongs to a study of human T cells and chemical hapten exposure. This CDR3 region has 17 residues. Germline CDR1 reads MNHEY; CDR2 reads SMNVEV (reference sequence). With V trimmed by 4 bases and J by 8 bases, 16 bases remained unmatched. From whole blood left unfractionated, total RNA was extracted.

Sequencing input: whole blood. This TCR derives from a human donor in good health. Some clones in this sample may be carry-over from other donors' samples. V usage is TRBV27 and J usage is TRBJ2-2, with 7 bases lining up with TRBD1. The CDR3 DNA sequence: TGTGCCAGCAGTTATCGGCCAAGGGGGCAGGAGAGGGGGGAGCTGTTTTTT. This sequence encodes CASSYRPRGQERGELFF.